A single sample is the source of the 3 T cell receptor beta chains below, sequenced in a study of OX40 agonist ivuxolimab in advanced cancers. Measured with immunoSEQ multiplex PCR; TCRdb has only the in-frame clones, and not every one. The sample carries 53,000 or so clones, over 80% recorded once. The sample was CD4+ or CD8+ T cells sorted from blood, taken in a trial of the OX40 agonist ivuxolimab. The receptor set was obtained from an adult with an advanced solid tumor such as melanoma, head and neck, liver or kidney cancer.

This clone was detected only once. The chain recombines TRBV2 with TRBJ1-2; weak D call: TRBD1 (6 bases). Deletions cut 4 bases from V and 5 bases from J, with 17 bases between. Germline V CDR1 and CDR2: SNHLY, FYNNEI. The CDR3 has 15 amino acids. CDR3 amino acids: CASSADRLTQYGYTF. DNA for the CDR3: TGTGCCAGCAGTGCCGACAGGCTGACACAATATGGCTACACCTTC.

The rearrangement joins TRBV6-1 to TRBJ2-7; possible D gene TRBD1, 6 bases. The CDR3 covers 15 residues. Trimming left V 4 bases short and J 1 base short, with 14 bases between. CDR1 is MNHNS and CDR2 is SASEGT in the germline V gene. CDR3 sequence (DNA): TGTGCCAGCAGTGGAATCGACAGGCGATCCTACGAGCAGTACTTC. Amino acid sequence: CASSGIDRRSYEQYF.

CDR3 coding DNA: TGTGCCAGCAGAGGACCTTACTATGGCTACACCTTC. Its protein is CASRGPYYGYTF. The chain carries TRBV6-1 and TRBJ1-2; no clear D. Germline V gene data show CDR1 as MNHNS and CDR2 as SASEGT. The CDR3 covers 12 residues. Deletions cut 6 bases from V and 3 bases from J, with 8 bases between.